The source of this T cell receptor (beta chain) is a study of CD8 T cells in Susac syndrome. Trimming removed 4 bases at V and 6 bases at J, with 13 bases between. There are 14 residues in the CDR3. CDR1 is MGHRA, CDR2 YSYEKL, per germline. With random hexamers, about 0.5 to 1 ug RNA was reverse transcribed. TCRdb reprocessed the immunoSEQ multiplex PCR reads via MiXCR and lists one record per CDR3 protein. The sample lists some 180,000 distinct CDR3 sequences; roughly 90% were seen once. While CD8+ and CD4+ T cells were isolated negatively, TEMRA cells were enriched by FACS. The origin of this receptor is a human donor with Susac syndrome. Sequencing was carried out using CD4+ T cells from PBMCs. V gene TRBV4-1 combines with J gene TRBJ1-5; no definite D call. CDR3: CASSLNSGFQPQHF. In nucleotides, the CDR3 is TGCGCCAGCAGCCTCAACTCGGGGTTTCAGCCCCAGCATTTT.